A single sample gave rise to the 28 T cell receptor beta chains below, sequenced in a study of STAT5B mutations in CD4+ large granular lymphocyte leukemia. This table comes from immunoSEQ multiplex PCR, and its TCRdb copy is limited to in-frame clones, with some not included. This sample has 7,000 to 10,000 clones, with roughly 80% found just once. The sample consisted of PBMCs. The receptor set was obtained from a woman aged 55-70 years with CD4+ T-cell large granular lymphocyte leukemia.

The chain recombines TRBV4-1 with TRBJ2-3; D is unresolved. Germline V gene sequence: CDR1 MGHRA, CDR2 YSYEKL. This CDR3 contains 12 residues. Trimming took 4 bases from V and 5 from J, leaving 7 bases between them. CDR3 sequence (DNA): TGCGCCAGCAGCCCTAGAGGAGATACGCAGTATTTT. Its translation is CASSPRGDTQYF.

The chain is built from TRBV29-1 and TRBJ2-1; 9 nucleotides align to TRBD1. Germline V gives CDR1 SQVTM, CDR2 ANQGSEA. V lost 6 bases, J lost 9 bases, and 12 bases stayed unmatched. The CDR3 runs 14 residues. CDR3 sequence (DNA): TGCAGCGTCACCCGGGACAGGGTATTACGTGAGCAGTTCTTC. It is translated as CSVTRDRVLREQFF.

A single count supports this clone. The chain employs TRBV11-3 and TRBJ2-5, with 7 bases that match TRBD2. CDR1 and CDR2 from the germline V gene are SGHNT and YENEEA. The trim removed 5 bases at V and 1 base at J, leaving 1 base unmatched. CDR3 length: 13 residues. The CDR3: CASSRTSQETQYF. The CDR3 DNA sequence: TGTGCCAGCAGCCGGACTAGCCAAGAGACCCAGTACTTC.

The V gene is TRBV27, the J gene TRBJ2-1, with D perhaps matching TRBD1 (6 bases). V was pared by 3 bases and J by 7 bases, with 13 bases between. Per germline, CDR1 MNHEY and CDR2 SMNVEV (reference sequence). CDR3 length equals 14 residues. The CDR3 DNA sequence: TGTGCCAGCAGTTTTGGGCAGGGGATGAATGAGCAGTTCTTC. Protein product: CASSFGQGMNEQFF.

This chain's CDR3 is CASSMRTANTEAFF. DNA for the CDR3: TGTGCCAGTAGTATGAGGACGGCGAACACTGAAGCTTTCTTT. This sequence joins TRBV19 and TRBJ1-1; D is ambiguous. CDR3 length: 14 residues. Germline CDR1 reads LNHDA; CDR2 reads SQIVND (reference sequence). The V end lost 3 bases, the J end lost 1 base, and 9 bases lay between the germline ends.

The V gene is TRBV5-1, the J gene TRBJ2-5, with 12 bases matching TRBD2. V dropped 3 bases and J dropped 4; count of bases not matched to a gene: 7. CDR1 and CDR2 from the germline V gene are SGHRS and YFSETQ. CDR3 length: 16 residues. CDR3 coding DNA: TGCGCCAGCAGCTCGGGAACTAGCGGGGGGCTAGAGACCCAGTACTTC. Translating gives CASSSGTSGGLETQYF.

This chain links TRBV28 with TRBJ2-7; D not certain. The CDR3 extends over 13 amino acids. CDR1 is MDHEN and CDR2 is SYDVKM in the germline V gene. V lost 1 base and J lost 2, with 6 bases in between. CDR3 bases: TGTGCCAGCAGTTTATACCAGGCCTACGAGCAGTACTTC. The encoded protein is CASSLYQAYEQYF.

There are a few counts of this clone. The rearrangement joins TRBV18 to TRBJ1-1; maybe TRBD1 (6 bases). The CDR3 is 15 residues long. Germline V lookup: CDR1 KGHSH, CDR2 LQKENI. V lost 3 bases to trimming and J lost 1 base, with 12 bases between them. CDR3 sequence: CASSPTDSPNTEAFF. CDR3 nucleotides: TGTGCCAGCTCACCCACGGACAGCCCGAACACTGAAGCTTTCTTT.

This clone was observed a handful of times. The rearrangement joins TRBV6-6 to TRBJ2-7; 9 bases are a match to TRBD1. The CDR3 contains 16 residues. Germline V gives CDR1 MNHNY, CDR2 SVGAGI (reference sequence). Trimming took 0 bases from V and 3 from J; bases not matched to a gene: 6. For the CDR3, the DNA is TGTGCCAGCAGTTACTCCCGACAGGGGGACCACTACGAGCAGTACTTC. Translation: CASSYSRQGDHYEQYF.

The gene calls are TRBV2 and TRBJ1-1; D gene unclear. CDR3 size: 13 residues. With 8 bases removed from V and 1 base from J, the gap between germline ends came to 11 bases. Germline V gene lookup returns CDR1 SNHLY and CDR2 FYNNEI. The CDR3 DNA sequence: TGTGCCAGCGATCCGGGAGCGAACACTGAAGCTTTCTTT. This translates into CASDPGANTEAFF.

This rearrangement joins TRBV28 to TRBJ2-3, with D uncertain. V lost 5 bases and J 2 bases, leaving 5 bases between the germline ends. The CDR3 has 12 residues. CDR1 MDHEN and CDR2 SYDVKM come from the germline V gene. CDR3 amino acids: CASSPNTDTQYF. The CDR3 DNA follows: TGTGCCAGCAGTCCCAACACAGATACGCAGTATTTT.

V gene TRBV27 combines with J gene TRBJ1-6; TRBD1 might be the D (5 bases). The CDR3 covers 15 residues. The germline V gene has CDR1 MNHEY and CDR2 SMNVEV (reference sequence). V was trimmed by 0 bases and J by 10 bases, leaving 13 bases between them. The CDR3 coding sequence is TGTGCCAGCAGTTTATCCTGGGACGTAAGGTCACCCCTCCACTTT. This sequence encodes CASSLSWDVRSPLHF.

The chain recombines TRBV7-9 with TRBJ2-3; D assignment may be TRBD1 or TRBD2 (6 bases each). CDR1 and CDR2 from the germline V gene are SEHNR and FQNEAQ (reference sequence). V was shortened by 5 bases and J by 0 bases, with 12 bases between the two germline ends. CDR3 length: 15 residues. In DNA form, the CDR3 reads TGTGCCAGCAGCCTCAAGGGGGGAAGCACAGATACGCAGTATTTT. Amino acid sequence: CASSLKGGSTDTQYF.

The rearrangement joins TRBV4-1 to TRBJ1-4; D possibly corresponds to TRBD1 (5 bases). From germline, CDR1 is MGHRA and CDR2 YSYEKL. V dropped 6 bases and J dropped 3 bases, with 11 bases sitting between them. The CDR3 is made up of 14 amino acids. The CDR3 coding sequence is TGCGCCAGCAGGAAAGCAGGGTCTAATGAAAAACTGTTTTTT. Translation gives CASRKAGSNEKLFF.

This chain uses TRBV6-5 with TRBJ2-5; 9 positions match TRBD1. The V gene end was trimmed by 5 bases and the J gene end by 4 bases; junction bases not matched to a gene: 8. Germline V CDR1 and CDR2: MNHEY, SVGAGI. CDR3 length: 15 amino acids. The chain's CDR3 is CASSRAGTGRETQYF. The DNA for the CDR3 is TGTGCCAGCAGTCGCGCCGGGACAGGGCGAGAGACCCAGTACTTC.

The rearrangement joins TRBV19 to TRBJ1-2; TRBD1 matches at 8 bases. CDR3 length: 15 amino acids. The V segment lost 7 bases and the J segment 4 bases; nucleotides outside the gene matches: 11. Germline CDR1 reads LNHDA; CDR2 reads SQIVND (reference sequence). Here the CDR3 reads CASTSGQGSFYGYTF. CDR3 bases: TGTGCCAGTACCTCCGGACAGGGATCTTTCTATGGCTACACCTTC.

The rearrangement links TRBV7-9 to TRBJ2-7; unclear D gene. V lost 3 bases and J lost 2, with 11 bases in between. Per the germline V gene, CDR1 is SEHNR and CDR2 is FQNEAQ (reference sequence). This CDR3 comprises 14 residues. The CDR3 reads CASSFARYPYEQYF. DNA of the CDR3: TGTGCCAGCAGCTTCGCCAGGTACCCCTACGAGCAGTACTTC.

The chain carries TRBV29-1 and TRBJ2-7, with TRBD2 as a possible D gene (7 bases). Germline V lookup: CDR1 SQVTM, CDR2 ANQGSEA. V was shortened by 4 bases and J by 0 bases, with 10 bases between the two germline ends. The CDR3 extends over 13 amino acids. CDR3 loop: CSVAGGDSYEQYF. The CDR3 nucleotides are TGCAGCGTTGCGGGGGGCGACTCCTACGAGCAGTACTTC.

The genes are TRBV4-3 and TRBJ2-5; 8 nucleotides agree with TRBD2. This CDR3 spans 17 amino acids. V shed 0 bases, J shed 2 bases, and the junction held 8 bases outside the gene matches. Germline assignment: CDR1 LGHNA and CDR2 YSLEER. The CDR3 reads CASSQDSGGGVQETQYF. CDR3 coding DNA: TGCGCCAGCAGCCAAGACTCCGGGGGGGGCGTACAAGAGACCCAGTACTTC.

The chain uses TRBV28 and TRBJ1-2, with TRBD1 matching over 10 bases. With V trimmed by 9 bases and J by 4 bases, 8 bases remained unmatched. This CDR3 contains 14 residues. Germline CDR1 MDHEN, CDR2 SYDVKM. CDR3 sequence: CASRGQGDPYGYTF. CDR3 nucleotides: TGTGCCAGTCGAGGACAGGGGGACCCCTATGGCTACACCTTC.

This clone has just a few counts. The chain has TRBV5-6 and TRBJ1-1; 7 positions agree with TRBD1. V lost 4 bases, J lost 7 bases, and 7 bases stayed unmatched. CDR3 size: 13 residues. Per germline, CDR1 SGHDT and CDR2 YYEEEE. CDR3 region: CASSPEGTDEAFF. The CDR3 nucleotides are TGTGCCAGCAGCCCGGAGGGGACAGATGAAGCTTTCTTT.

This chain connects TRBV30 to TRBJ1-2; unclear D gene. Trimming left V 2 bases short and J 4 bases short, with 14 bases between. Germline loops: CDR1 GTSNPN, CDR2 SVGIG (reference sequence). This CDR3 spans 14 amino acids. The CDR3 nucleotides are TGTGCCTGGAGTCCCCCGGGTCGGAGCTATGGCTACACCTTC. It codes for CAWSPPGRSYGYTF.

The chain couples TRBV7-8 to TRBJ2-4, with a possible D match to TRBD1 (6 bases). The CDR3 runs to 16 residues. Germline V gene sequence: CDR1 SGHVS, CDR2 FQNEAQ. Between the trimmed V and J ends, which lost 5 bases and 0 bases, there was a span of 14 bases. CDR3 DNA: TGTGCCAGCAGCCCCTTGCAAGGGGGAGCCAAAAACATTCAGTACTTC. This gives the protein CASSPLQGGAKNIQYF. Together with reference TRBV7-8 and TRBJ2-4, the CDR3 gives the full variable domain: GAGVSQSPRYKVAKRGQDVALRCDPISGHVSLFWYQQALGQGPEFLTYFQNEAQLDKSGLPSDRFFAERPEGSVSTLKIQRTQQEDSAVYLCASSPLQGGAKNIQYFGAGTRLSVL.

The J gene is TRBJ1-4, the V gene TRBV6-4; D remains unclear. The germline V gene has CDR1 MRHNA and CDR2 SNTAGT. The CDR3 covers 13 residues. The V and J ends lost 2 bases and 8 bases respectively, with 9 bases between them. CDR3 region: CASSDKPGEKLFF. CDR3 DNA sequence: TGTGCCAGCAGTGACAAGCCAGGCGAAAAACTGTTTTTT.

CDR3 in DNA: TGTGCCAGCAGCTTAGGATCGGCGGCGGCGAACACCGGGGAGCTGTTTTTT. Its translation: CASSLGSAAANTGELFF. This chain connects TRBV5-4 to TRBJ2-2; D call uncertain. The V gene lost 2 bases and the J gene lost 0 bases, with 14 bases spanning the gap. CDR1 and CDR2 from the germline V gene are SGHNT and YYREEE (reference sequence). The CDR3 length is 17 residues.

This clone has only a few counts. The chain employs TRBV13 and TRBJ2-1; D may correspond to TRBD1 or TRBD2 (5 bases each). There are 15 residues in the CDR3. The germline CDR1 and CDR2 sequences are PRHDT and FYEKMQ (reference sequence). Trimming stripped 5 bases from V and 8 bases from J, with 19 bases between. CDR3 sequence reads: CASSPFFLRGDEQFF. The CDR3 nucleotides read TGTGCCAGCAGCCCCTTCTTCCTGAGAGGGGATGAGCAGTTCTTC.

The chain combines TRBV6-5 with TRBJ2-7; 8 bases agree with TRBD1. Trimming took 2 bases from V and 1 from J; bases not matched to a gene: 7. This CDR3 spans 16 amino acids. Germline V CDR1 and CDR2: MNHEY, SVGAGI. As DNA, the CDR3 is TGTGCCAGCAGTTACGGGACCAACAGGGGGTCCTACGAGCAGTACTTC. It codes for CASSYGTNRGSYEQYF.

The chain uses TRBV7-2 and TRBJ1-2, with D unclear. This CDR3 is 14 amino acids long. Germline V gene sequence: CDR1 SGHTA, CDR2 FQGNSA. V lost 5 bases to trimming and J lost 5 bases, with 15 bases between them. In DNA form, the CDR3 reads TGTGCCAGCAGCCCGGCCGGTCTATCTTATGGCTACACCTTC. This gives the protein CASSPAGLSYGYTF.